A single sample is the source of the 9 T cell receptor beta chains below, sequenced in a study of blood T cell repertoires in COVID-19. Libraries were prepared by immunoSEQ multiplex PCR; TCRdb keeps only in-frame clonotypes and omits some of them. Among hundreds of thousands of clones listed, about nine tenths were seen once. The sample taken for sequencing was peripheral blood. Receptor source: a young man with active or convalescent COVID-19.

Written as DNA, the CDR3 is TGTGCCAGCAGCTCCCAGGGTTGGGGCGAAGCTTTCTTT. It encodes CASSSQGWGEAFF. The genes are TRBV7-9 and TRBJ1-1, with D possibly TRBD1 on 5 matching bases. The CDR3 has 13 residues. V was shortened by 4 bases and J by 8 bases, with 14 bases between the two germline ends. Germline CDR1 and CDR2: SEHNR and FQNEAQ (reference sequence).

This chain connects TRBV7-2 to TRBJ2-1; D unclear. The length of the CDR3 is 14 residues. Germline CDR1 and CDR2: SGHTA and FQGNSA. V lost 5 bases and J 4 bases, leaving 12 bases between the germline ends. As DNA, the CDR3 is TGTGCCAGCAGCGAGCGATGGGTATACAATGAGCAGTTCTTC. Translated: CASSERWVYNEQFF.

The rearrangement links TRBV5-1 to TRBJ2-2, with D tentatively TRBD2 (6 bases). This CDR3 has 14 amino acids. Trimming stripped 4 bases from V and 10 bases from J, with 17 bases between. The germline V gene has CDR1 SGHRS and CDR2 YFSETQ. In DNA, the CDR3 is TGCGCCAGCAGCCCCACCCGAGGGAGGACGGAGCTGTTTTTT. It yields the protein CASSPTRGRTELFF.

J is TRBJ2-1 and V is TRBV5-1; 12 bases map to TRBD2. This CDR3 spans 15 amino acids. The germline V gene encodes CDR1 SGHRS and CDR2 YFSETQ. Trimming at V came to 3 bases and at J to 9 bases, leaving 7 bases not matched to a gene. The CDR3 region has the DNA TGCGCCAGCAGCTCGCTAGCGGGAGGGGTGGGTGAGCAGTTCTTC. Protein sequence: CASSSLAGGVGEQFF.

The chain combines TRBV14 with TRBJ2-1; 7 positions agree with TRBD1. The CDR3 has 16 residues. CDR1 SGHDN and CDR2 FVKESK come from the germline V gene. V shed 4 bases, J shed 7 bases, and the junction held 13 bases outside the gene matches. In DNA, the CDR3 is TGTGCCAGCAGCCTGACTTTAGGGACAGCCCGTAATGAGCAGTTCTTC. This encodes CASSLTLGTARNEQFF.

This chain joins TRBV24-1 and TRBJ2-2; D unclear. V was pared by 0 bases and J by 5 bases, with 6 bases between. The germline CDR1 and CDR2 sequences are KGHDR and SFDVKD. This CDR3 has 14 amino acids. The CDR3 DNA follows: TGTGCCACCAGTGATTTGTGGCAGACCGGGGAGCTGTTTTTT. Protein sequence: CATSDLWQTGELFF.

The genes are TRBV7-2 and TRBJ1-4; no reliable D call. The ends were cut back, 5 bases at V and 7 bases at J, with 14 bases in the middle. The CDR3 covers 14 residues. Germline loops: CDR1 SGHTA, CDR2 FQGNSA. The CDR3 DNA reads as TGTGCCAGCAGCGAATTTCCCGGGGTTGAAAAACTGTTTTTT. Translated, it gives CASSEFPGVEKLFF.

The chain carries TRBV7-3 and TRBJ2-5, with TRBD2 matching over 10 bases. This CDR3 contains 15 residues. The V gene end was trimmed by 3 bases and the J gene end by 5 bases; junction bases not matched to a gene: 6. The germline V gene encodes CDR1 SGHTA and CDR2 FQGTGA. The CDR3 DNA reads TGTGCCAGCAGCTTTAGCGGGGGGAGAGGGGAGACCCAGTACTTC. Its protein is CASSFSGGRGETQYF.

For the CDR3, the DNA is TGTGCCAGCGCAGGGTTAGCCGTATACAATGAGCAGTTCTTC. Protein: CASAGLAVYNEQFF. The chain couples TRBV11-2 to TRBJ2-1; a weak D match, TRBD1 (5 bases). CDR1 and CDR2 from the germline V gene are SGHAT and FQNNGV. With 8 bases removed from V and 4 bases from J, the gap between germline ends came to 15 bases. The CDR3 covers 14 residues.